These 25 T cell receptor beta chains originate from one sample sequenced in a study of T cell repertoires in cytomegalovirus infection. For these TCRs, the target antigens are not known. MiXCR, run by TCRdb on the reads, gives a single entry per CDR3 protein. The table includes some 920,000 distinct CDR3 sequences, approximately 32% detected once. The source was cultured CD8+ T cells from PBMCs, collected from culture after CMV antigen stimulation. These receptors came from a human donor in good health (CMV status not recorded). Some clones in this sample may be carry-over from other donors' samples.

V is TRBV19 and J is TRBJ1-1; D is undetermined. This CDR3 is built from 15 residues. Germline values: CDR1 LNHDA, CDR2 SQIVND (reference sequence). V lost 7 bases to trimming and J lost 1 base, with 16 bases between them. The CDR3 region has the DNA TGTGCCAGTATTATTGGGTGGGATTCGAACACTGAAGCTTTCTTT. It yields the protein CASIIGWDSNTEAFF. The entire variable domain, with the rest obtained from reference TRBV19 and TRBJ1-1, is as follows: DGGITQSPKYLFRKEGQNVTLSCEQNLNHDAMYWYRQDPGQGLRLIYYSQIVNDFQKGDIAEGYSVSREKKESFPLTVTSAQKNPTAFYLCASIIGWDSNTEAFFGQGTRLTVV.

This clonotype was seen many times. The genes are TRBV7-9 and TRBJ2-7, with D possibly matching TRBD1 (6 bases). Germline V gene lookup returns CDR1 SEHNR and CDR2 FQNEAQ (reference sequence). Trimming took off 1 base at V and 1 base at J, with 8 bases between the two ends. The CDR3 sequence is 14 residues long. The CDR3 protein is CASSLGDTSYEQYV. For the CDR3, the DNA is TGTGCCAGCAGCTTAGGGGACACATCCTACGAGCAGTACGTC.

The rearrangement uses TRBV27 and TRBJ1-2; 7 nucleotides line up with TRBD1. J gave up 0 bases and V 6 bases, and 10 bases lay outside the gene matches. This CDR3 has 16 residues. Per the germline V gene, CDR1 is MNHEY and CDR2 is SMNVEV (reference sequence). The CDR3 is CASSPRGGFTNYGYTF. CDR3 in DNA: TGTGCCAGCAGCCCCAGGGGGGGATTTACTAACTATGGCTACACCTTC.

A few counts support this clonotype. This rearrangement joins TRBV25-1 to TRBJ2-7, with TRBD1 as a possible D gene (5 bases). The CDR3 has 17 amino acids. Looked up from germline, CDR1 is MGHDK and CDR2 is SYGVNS. The V end was cut by 11 bases, the J end by 2 bases, with 28 bases between. In nucleotides, the CDR3 is TGTGCCCGGTGGCCGGTCCCTGCCCTGGGGCCGACCTACGAGCAGTACTTC. Translation gives CARWPVPALGPTYEQYF.

The V and J genes are TRBV19 and TRBJ1-1, with TRBD1 identical over 9 bases. After removal of 5 bases from V and 5 bases from J, the junction contained 9 bases not matched to a gene. Germline V CDR1 and CDR2: LNHDA, SQIVND (reference sequence). This CDR3 region has 15 residues. The CDR3 spells CASSALTGGQTEAFF. The CDR3 DNA sequence: TGTGCCAGTAGTGCCCTAACAGGGGGCCAAACTGAAGCTTTCTTT. Looking up the rest from reference TRBV19 and TRBJ1-1 gives the full variable domain: DGGITQSPKYLFRKEGQNVTLSCEQNLNHDAMYWYRQDPGQGLRLIYYSQIVNDFQKGDIAEGYSVSREKKESFPLTVTSAQKNPTAFYLCASSALTGGQTEAFFGQGTRLTVV.

The chain carries TRBV15 and TRBJ2-7; 13 positions match TRBD2. Trimming at V came to 5 bases and at J to 4 bases, leaving 5 bases not matched to a gene. The CDR3 is 15 amino acids. CDR1 and CDR2 from the germline V gene are LNHNV and YYDKDF (reference sequence). The CDR3 coding sequence is TGTGCCACCAGCGGCGGGACTAGCGGGGTTTACGAGCAGTACTTC. Its protein is CATSGGTSGVYEQYF.

The table lists this clonotype with a few counts. The chain employs TRBV6-2 or TRBV6-3 and TRBJ2-3; 11 nucleotides line up with TRBD1. Trimming removed 2 bases from V and 5 bases from J; junction bases left unmatched: 6. The germline V gene encodes CDR1 MNHEY and CDR2 SVGEGT. This CDR3 spans 16 amino acids. The CDR3 protein is CASSYAGQGARDTQYF. The CDR3 nucleotides are TGTGCCAGCAGTTACGCTGGACAGGGGGCACGAGATACGCAGTATTTT.

The chain recombines TRBV4-1 with TRBJ2-1; D uncertain. The V gene's germline CDR1 is MGHRA and CDR2 YSYEKL. Between the trimmed V and J ends, which lost 6 bases and 8 bases, there was a span of 8 bases. The CDR3 contains 11 residues. CDR3 amino acids: CASRHTDEQFF. The CDR3 region has the DNA TGCGCCAGCAGGCACACCGATGAGCAGTTCTTC.

V and J are TRBV29-1 and TRBJ2-5; 7 nucleotides align to TRBD1. This CDR3 contains 15 residues. Germline CDR1 is SQVTM and CDR2 is ANQGSEA. The V gene end was trimmed by 1 base and the J gene end by 5 bases; junction bases not matched to a gene: 10. The CDR3 coding sequence is TGCAGCGTTGAAGGAACAGGGGTTTTAGCGGAGACCCAGTACTTC. Its translation is CSVEGTGVLAETQYF.

This clonotype was seen a few times. This chain links TRBV19 with TRBJ2-3, with 8 bases identical to TRBD2. Germline V gives CDR1 LNHDA, CDR2 SQIVND (reference sequence). V dropped 5 bases and J dropped 4; count of bases not matched to a gene: 11. CDR3 length equals 16 residues. CDR3 in amino acids: CASSAGGARAADTQYF. CDR3 coding DNA: TGTGCCAGTAGTGCCGGGGGGGCCAGGGCGGCAGATACGCAGTATTTT.

This clonotype showed up many times. The chain joins TRBV6-1 to TRBJ2-1; 10 bases are shared with TRBD2. The CDR3 has 19 amino acids. J gave up 8 bases and V 1 base, and 17 bases lay outside the gene matches. The germline V gene encodes CDR1 MNHNS and CDR2 SASEGT. CDR3 residues: CASSEEGRGRLAGLDEQFF. CDR3 in DNA: TGTGCCAGCAGTGAAGAAGGAAGGGGCAGACTAGCGGGCCTCGATGAGCAGTTCTTC.

The chain recombines TRBV6-2 or TRBV6-3 with TRBJ1-1, with D hard to call. This CDR3 is built from 11 residues. Germline V gene data show CDR1 as MNHEY and CDR2 as SVGEGT. Trimming shortened V by 3 bases and J by 7 bases, and 6 bases separated the two germline ends. Here the CDR3 reads CASSYPSEAFF. CDR3 bases: TGTGCCAGCAGTTATCCGAGTGAAGCTTTCTTT.

This clonotype has only a few counts. The J gene is TRBJ2-1, the V gene TRBV6-6; 9 bases line up with TRBD2. The CDR3 contains 14 residues. The ends lost 5 bases at V and 5 bases at J; junction bases unmatched: 4. CDR1 and CDR2 from the germline V gene are MNHNY and SVGAGI (reference sequence). CDR3 amino acids: CASSRLAANNEQFF. The CDR3 DNA reads as TGTGCCAGCAGTCGACTAGCGGCGAACAATGAGCAGTTCTTC.

In this sample, this clonotype turned up a few times. The chain is built from TRBV20-1 and TRBJ1-3; TRBD1 matches 9 bases. V dropped 5 bases and J dropped 0; count of bases not matched to a gene: 11. This CDR3 region has 17 residues. Per germline, CDR1 DFQATT and CDR2 SNEGSKA (reference sequence). The CDR3 here is CSAADRGKSYSGNTIYF. The CDR3 DNA follows: TGCAGTGCTGCGGACAGGGGAAAGTCATACTCTGGAAACACCATATATTTT.

This rearrangement joins TRBV4-3 to TRBJ2-2; D possibly corresponds to TRBD1 (6 bases). V was cut by 0 bases and J by 6 bases, with 14 bases left in between. From germline, CDR1 is LGHNA and CDR2 YSLEER. The CDR3 runs to 16 residues. In DNA form, the CDR3 reads TGCGCCAGCAGCCAAGATAGTAGGGGGAATCCCGGGGAGCTGTTTTTT. Translated: CASSQDSRGNPGELFF.

V gene TRBV2 combines with J gene TRBJ2-3, with 9 nucleotides matching TRBD2. The CDR3 has 18 residues. The V gene's germline CDR1 is SNHLY and CDR2 FYNNEI. J lost 5 bases, V lost 5 bases, and 17 bases had no gene match. CDR3 amino acids: CASSHPLGAGGPGDTQYF. CDR3 DNA: TGTGCCAGCAGTCACCCTCTCGGGGCGGGGGGGCCAGGAGATACGCAGTATTTT.

The rearrangement joins TRBV7-9 to TRBJ1-4; D is ambiguous. This CDR3 contains 16 residues. Deletions cut 3 bases from V and 8 bases from J, with 19 bases between. Germline V gives CDR1 SEHNR, CDR2 FQNEAQ (reference sequence). The CDR3 spells CASSFSPGPGKEKLFF. The CDR3 bases are TGTGCCAGCAGCTTCTCCCCCGGCCCCGGGAAGGAAAAACTGTTTTTT.

The chain is built from TRBV7-9 and TRBJ2-7, with 7 nucleotides matching TRBD1. V shed 4 bases, J shed 2 bases, and the junction held 8 bases outside the gene matches. The CDR3 is made up of 15 amino acids. CDR1 SEHNR and CDR2 FQNEAQ come from the germline V gene (reference sequence). The CDR3 spells CASSSGADRPYEQYF. CDR3 in DNA: TGTGCCAGCAGCTCAGGGGCGGACAGGCCCTACGAGCAGTACTTC.

Many counts were recorded for this clonotype. V usage is TRBV7-6 and J usage is TRBJ2-1, with a weak D call TRBD1 (7 bases). The ends were cut back, 5 bases at V and 9 bases at J, with 20 bases in the middle. The CDR3 spans 15 residues. The germline V gene encodes CDR1 SGHVS and CDR2 FNYEAQ. Here the CDR3 DNA reads TGTGCCAGCAGCCCAATTCAGGGGGGCGTTTTTGAGCAGTTCTTC. This translates into CASSPIQGGVFEQFF.

The rearrangement joins TRBV28 to TRBJ1-2, with 7 bases fitting TRBD1. Germline CDR1 reads MDHEN; CDR2 reads SYDVKM. CDR3 length: 16 residues. V lost 6 bases and J lost 10; bases outside the gene matches: 20. CDR3 sequence (DNA): TGTGCCAGCAGCTCATACCCGTGGTCGACAGGGTGGGACTACACCTTC. Protein product: CASSSYPWSTGWDYTF.

In this sample, this clonotype turned up many times. The DNA for the CDR3 is TGTGCCAGCAGGGAGGACAGTTGGAACACTGAAGCTTTCTTT. The encoded protein is CASREDSWNTEAFF. This chain connects TRBV6-2 or TRBV6-3 to TRBJ1-1, with D maybe TRBD1 (6 bases). The CDR3 is made up of 14 amino acids. Between the trimmed V and J ends, which lost 6 bases and 1 base, there was a span of 12 bases. The germline gives CDR1 MNHEY, CDR2 SVGEGT.

This chain links TRBV29-1 with TRBJ2-7; D is possibly TRBD1 or TRBD2 (6 bases each). CDR3 length: 13 amino acids. Germline V gene sequence: CDR1 SQVTM, CDR2 ANQGSEA. Trimming pared 4 bases from V and 0 bases from J, leaving 10 bases between. CDR3 residues: CSVVRGDSYEQYF. The CDR3 bases are TGCAGCGTTGTGAGGGGGGACTCCTACGAGCAGTACTTC.

There are a few counts of this clonotype. The CDR3 here is CASSLGPNGELFF. The CDR3 DNA reads as TGCGCCAGCAGTCTAGGGCCCAACGGGGAGCTGTTTTTT. The chain employs TRBV4-1 and TRBJ2-2, with D hard to call. The CDR3 length is 13 residues. The germline V gene encodes CDR1 MGHRA and CDR2 YSYEKL. The germline V and J ends were trimmed by 6 bases and 7 bases, with 12 bases remaining between them.

This clonotype was detected once. This rearrangement joins TRBV2 to TRBJ2-1; 9 nucleotides agree with TRBD1. The CDR3 is 14 amino acids. Germline CDR1 is SNHLY and CDR2 is FYNNEI. V was clipped by 10 bases and J by 6 bases; unmatched bases: 10. CDR3 loop: CANRRTGEGNEQFF. The CDR3 nucleotides are TGTGCCAACAGGAGGACAGGGGAAGGCAATGAGCAGTTCTTC.

This clonotype was seen just once. V is TRBV10-3 and J is TRBJ2-5; D is tentatively TRBD1 or TRBD2 (6 bases each). The CDR3 has 14 amino acids. Looked up from germline, CDR1 is ENHRY and CDR2 is SYGVKD. The V gene lost 5 bases and the J gene lost 3 bases, with 13 bases spanning the gap. The CDR3 bases are TGTGCCATCAGTCGGGAGACAGGAGAAGAGACCCAGTACTTC. Translating gives CAISRETGEETQYF.